This T cell receptor (beta chain) was profiled in a study of OX40 agonist ivuxolimab in advanced cancers. General observations from the study: The work left the antigen specificity of expanded peripheral T cells undetermined.

Libraries were prepared by immunoSEQ multiplex PCR; TCRdb keeps only in-frame clonotypes and omits some of them. The repertoire holds 55,000 to 75,000 clones, with over 75% as singletons. About this clone itself: Its antigen is as yet unknown.

This receptor was obtained from an adult with an advanced solid tumor such as melanoma, head and neck, liver or kidney cancer. The sequences come from CD4+ or CD8+ T cells sorted from blood, collected in a trial of the OX40 agonist ivuxolimab.

This CDR3 is CASSLGNRALGRTGELFF. The CDR3, as DNA: TGTGCCAGCAGCTTGGGGAATCGGGCTCTAGGACGCACCGGGGAGCTGTTTTTT. The chain uses TRBV11-3 and TRBJ2-2; D remains ambiguous. Per the germline V gene, CDR1 is SGHNT and CDR2 is YENEEA. V dropped 3 bases and J dropped 4 bases, with 21 bases sitting between them. There are 18 residues in the CDR3.